The 2 T cell receptor beta chains in this list originate from one sample, sequenced in a study of T cells after yellow fever vaccination. TCRdb ran MiXCR on the 5' RACE reads and lists one entry per CDR3 protein. The sample shows roughly 340,000 distinct CDR3 sequences, over 8% of them seen only once. The starting material was PBMCs, obtained on the day of the first yellow fever vaccination. Receptor source: a man younger than 35 who received the YFV17D yellow fever vaccine.

The gene calls are TRBV10-2 and TRBJ2-2, with D possibly TRBD1 on 6 matching bases. The CDR3 has 14 amino acids. Germline lookup yields CDR1 WSHSY and CDR2 SAAADI. The V and J ends lost 3 bases and 3 bases respectively, with 8 bases between them. DNA of the CDR3: TGCGCCAGCAGTGAACAGGGATACACCGGGGAGCTGTTTTTT. Encoded protein: CASSEQGYTGELFF.

This chain links TRBV20-1 with TRBJ1-2; unclear D gene. Germline V gene sequence: CDR1 DFQATT, CDR2 SNEGSKA (reference sequence). The CDR3 extends over 13 amino acids. V lost 3 bases to trimming and J lost 4 bases, with 12 bases between them. CDR3 nucleotide sequence: TGCAGTGCTAGGGGATATAAGGGCTATGGCTACACCTTC. It encodes CSARGYKGYGYTF.